Listed below are T cell receptor beta chains from one sample, sequenced in a study of T cells of healthy individuals. In TCRdb, the 5' RACE reads were re-called with MiXCR into one record per CDR3 protein. The table records around 40,000 distinct CDR3 sequences, more than 4.5% of them present only once. All receptors come from a human donor in good health. CDR3s leave out the opening cysteine and the closing phenylalanine or tryptophan. Clone size is given for some rows only: seen once, a few or many times, or a class if the clone is expanded.

v_call: TRBV4-1
clone_size: many
cdr3_aa: ASSQGSLMASYEQY

v_call: TRBV9
clone_size: many
cdr3_aa: ASSPRDSSYEQY

v_call: TRBV12-3/TRBV12-4
clone_size: NA
cdr3_aa: ASRGGQVVGTGELF

v_call: TRBV7-2
clone_size: NA
cdr3_aa: ASSSGLSGGPGVGTQY

v_call: TRBV5-5
clone_size: many
cdr3_aa: ASSFSGRGNTEAF

v_call: TRBV7-2
clone_size: many
cdr3_aa: ASSFGGSTSEQY

v_call: TRBV7-8
clone_size: many
cdr3_aa: ASSHGLADPNEQF

v_call: TRBV6-1
clone_size: NA
cdr3_aa: ASSERIAGGRETQY

v_call: TRBV6-5
clone_size: few
cdr3_aa: ASRTRPRATQY

v_call: TRBV19
clone_size: few
cdr3_aa: ASSMADTQY

v_call: TRBV12-3/TRBV12-4
clone_size: few
cdr3_aa: ASSWGTGEALSEF

v_call: TRBV9
clone_size: many
cdr3_aa: ASSVDGVYYNEQF

v_call: TRBV30
clone_size: NA
cdr3_aa: AWTPGDTQY

v_call: TRBV7-8
clone_size: many
cdr3_aa: ASSSRGQGNSPLH

v_call: TRBV3-1
clone_size: few
cdr3_aa: ASSRDASGANVLT

v_call: TRBV12-3/TRBV12-4
clone_size: many
cdr3_aa: ASSLRDSGYEQF

v_call: TRBV7-9
clone_size: many
cdr3_aa: ASSLWSGGSTDTQY

v_call: TRBV11-3
clone_size: many
cdr3_aa: ASSSDRGRTQY

v_call: TRBV5-1
clone_size: many
cdr3_aa: ASSWAEGSTEAF

v_call: TRBV11-2
clone_size: many
cdr3_aa: ASSLSGVSTDTQY

v_call: TRBV5-4
clone_size: many
cdr3_aa: ASRDQGKGGYT

v_call: TRBV6-6
clone_size: few
cdr3_aa: ASRRFDIRESNEQY

v_call: TRBV11-1
clone_size: few
cdr3_aa: ASSLRGADTEAF

v_call: TRBV14
clone_size: many
cdr3_aa: ASSHSRFYGYT

v_call: TRBV5-5
clone_size: many
cdr3_aa: ASSSGQGDTEAF

v_call: TRBV10-3
clone_size: few
cdr3_aa: ATLGYRWNTIY

v_call: TRBV11-2
clone_size: many
cdr3_aa: ASSLSSVYTEAF

v_call: TRBV6-5
clone_size: many
cdr3_aa: ASSSRWNTGELF

v_call: TRBV18
clone_size: once
cdr3_aa: GSSRTGTITEGTEAF

v_call: TRBV20-1
clone_size: medium-sized
cdr3_aa: SARGLAGGSFQETQY

v_call: TRBV3-1
clone_size: many
cdr3_aa: ASSPREDNEQF

v_call: TRBV6-2/TRBV6-3
clone_size: few
cdr3_aa: ASSYGAPAYEQY

v_call: TRBV15
clone_size: many
cdr3_aa: ATSRDRRESEY

v_call: TRBV28
clone_size: many
cdr3_aa: ASSRNPVGSYNSPLH

v_call: TRBV21-1
clone_size: many
cdr3_aa: ASSKAGGQCNEQF

v_call: TRBV6-5
clone_size: NA
cdr3_aa: ASSYTGDGYN

v_call: TRBV9
clone_size: many
cdr3_aa: ASSAAELSPLH

v_call: TRBV21-1
clone_size: many
cdr3_aa: AIQDSASPQETQY

v_call: TRBV9
clone_size: many
cdr3_aa: ASSVENSGGGEQF

v_call: TRBV5-1
clone_size: NA
cdr3_aa: ASSLDPVWEVREQY

v_call: TRBV6-2/TRBV6-3
clone_size: few
cdr3_aa: ASSYVLIFGYT

v_call: TRBV20-1
clone_size: many
cdr3_aa: SAKAGGPSFGEQY

v_call: TRBV28
clone_size: many
cdr3_aa: ASSTGGDGYT